The 27 T cell receptor beta chains reported below all come from one sample, sequenced in a study of post-analysis software for immune sequencing data. General study results and limits: Controls had lower frequencies than patients of roughly five TRBV segments, which included TRBV5-6, TRBV5-1 and TRBV20-1.

Researchers reported that TCR beta cDNA libraries carried unique molecular identifiers. In TCRdb, the PCR reads were re-called with MiXCR into one record per CDR3 protein. The sample consists of roughly 670,000 distinct CDR3 sequences, 59% of them appearing once. What these receptors recognize is not known. The sample was blood. These receptors all stem from a girl aged 2-10 years with multiple sclerosis.

A few counts support this clonotype. The chain uses TRBV9 and TRBJ1-1, with a weak D call TRBD1 (6 bases). The CDR3 runs to 16 residues. Trimming took off 8 bases at V and 1 base at J, with 21 bases between the two ends. Germline V gene sequence: CDR1 SGDLS, CDR2 YYNGEE. CDR3 nucleotide sequence: TGTGCCAGAGGGAGAGGACAGATCTTAGGGAACACTGAAGCTTTCTTT. Residues: CARGRGQILGNTEAFF.

The chain uses TRBV9 and TRBJ2-1; possibly TRBD2 for D (5 bases). The germline V gene has CDR1 SGDLS and CDR2 YYNGEE. With 0 bases removed from V and 4 bases from J, the gap between germline ends came to 8 bases. This CDR3 has 14 residues. The CDR3 DNA is TGTGCCAGCAGCGTAGGGGAGACTTACAATGAGCAGTTCTTC. Its protein product is CASSVGETYNEQFF.

V gene TRBV7-2 combines with J gene TRBJ2-7, with TRBD1 matching 8 bases. With V trimmed by 3 bases and J by 1 base, 5 bases remained unmatched. This CDR3 is built from 15 residues. Germline V gene sequence: CDR1 SGHTA, CDR2 FQGNSA. CDR3 sequence reads: CASSFAGQDSYEQYF. DNA of the CDR3: TGTGCCAGCAGCTTCGCGGGACAGGATTCCTACGAGCAGTACTTC.

The V call is TRBV5-1, the J call TRBJ2-1; 13 bases line up with TRBD2. Germline V CDR1 and CDR2: SGHRS, YFSETQ. The V and J ends lost 7 bases and 6 bases, in that order; junction bases with no gene match: 10. The CDR3 consists of 16 residues. CDR3 DNA sequence: TGCGCCAGCGGATGGGGACTAGCGGGGCGAACCAATGAGCAGTTCTTC. It codes for CASGWGLAGRTNEQFF.

The genes are TRBV28 and TRBJ2-4, with 8 bases that match TRBD1. The CDR3 covers 15 residues. V shed 5 bases and J 9 bases; nucleotides not matched to a gene: 12. Germline CDR1 is MDHEN and CDR2 is SYDVKM. DNA for the CDR3: TGTGCCAGCAGTACCCCCCAGGGGGCCGGGGCCATTCAGTACTTC. Protein sequence: CASSTPQGAGAIQYF.

The chain couples TRBV5-6 to TRBJ1-1; 9 bases agree with TRBD1. Germline assignment: CDR1 SGHDT and CDR2 YYEEEE. Germline trimming cut 5 bases from V and 0 bases from J; bases unmatched to any gene: 8. This CDR3 has 16 residues. The CDR3, as DNA: TGTGCCAGCAGAAAGGACAGGGGTGGCCTGAACACTGAAGCTTTCTTT. Translating gives CASRKDRGGLNTEAFF.

The chain carries TRBV6-5 and TRBJ1-2; D is possibly TRBD1 (5 bases). CDR1 is MNHEY, CDR2 SVGAGI, per germline. The ends were cut back, 6 bases at V and 8 bases at J, with 19 bases in the middle. This CDR3 has 14 amino acids. This chain's CDR3 is CASRPGPPQEGYTF. CDR3 DNA: TGTGCCAGCAGGCCGGGCCCCCCACAGGAAGGCTACACCTTC.

The chain employs TRBV7-8 and TRBJ1-2; the D gene is possibly TRBD1 (5 bases). The CDR3 is made up of 11 amino acids. Per germline, CDR1 SGHVS and CDR2 FQNEAQ. The germline V and J ends were trimmed by 8 bases and 5 bases, with 9 bases remaining between them. The CDR3: CASGEGYGYTF. In DNA form, the CDR3 reads TGTGCCAGCGGGGAGGGGTATGGCTACACCTTC.

In the case of this clonotype: One end of the junction does not line up with germline, which may come from a read error. The V and J genes are TRBV7-9 and TRBJ2-1; no clear D gene. The CDR3 sequence is 14 residues long. Germline CDR1 reads SEHNR; CDR2 reads FQNEAQ (reference sequence). CDR3 loop: CVSSLASIYNEQFF. CDR3 nucleotides: TGTGTCAGCAGCTTAGCCTCGATATACAATGAGCAGTTCTTC.

The genes are TRBV12-3 or TRBV12-4 and TRBJ2-7; the match to TRBD2 covers 8 bases. The CDR3 extends over 15 amino acids. With 3 bases clipped from V and 2 bases from J, the junction kept 6 bases outside the gene matches. The CDR3 loop reads CASSLAAGGPYEQYF. CDR3 bases: TGTGCCAGCAGTTTGGCGGCGGGGGGCCCCTACGAGCAGTACTTC.

This clonotype was seen a few times. The J gene is TRBJ2-1, the V gene TRBV2; D is tentatively TRBD1 or TRBD2 (6 bases each). V lost 7 bases and J lost 1, with 20 bases in between. The CDR3 contains 17 residues. Looked up from germline, CDR1 is SNHLY and CDR2 is FYNNEI. The CDR3 DNA is TGTGCCAGCAACCTAAAGTGGGGGGCCCTATCCTACAATGAGCAGTTCTTC. It encodes CASNLKWGALSYNEQFF.

The chain carries TRBV6-4 and TRBJ1-6; D is uncertain. Germline CDR1 and CDR2: MRHNA and SNTAGT. The CDR3 is 13 amino acids. Trimming took off 4 bases at V and 7 bases at J, with 8 bases between the two ends. The CDR3 region is CASSAGLNSPLHF. The DNA of the CDR3 is TGTGCCAGCAGTGCCGGGTTGAATTCACCCCTCCACTTT.

Turning to this clonotype: The junction does not match germline at one end; this may be a read error. The V call is TRBV12-3 or TRBV12-4, the J call TRBJ1-2, with 7 bases matching TRBD1. The CDR3 spans 15 residues. CDR3 bases: TGTGCCAGCAGTTTAGTACAGGGGACTAACTATGGCCACACCTTC. Residues: CASSLVQGTNYGHTF.

This clonotype appeared a single time. The chain links TRBV11-2 to TRBJ2-7; D is unresolved. With 0 bases removed from V and 2 bases from J, the gap between germline ends came to 11 bases. Germline-derived CDR1 and CDR2 are SGHAT and FQNNGV. The CDR3 runs 15 residues. Here the CDR3 DNA reads TGTGCCAGCAGCTTAGAGGCCGCAAGGGCCTACGAGCAGTACTTC. Its translation is CASSLEAARAYEQYF.

The gene calls are TRBV11-2 and TRBJ2-1; maybe TRBD2 (5 bases). CDR3 length equals 16 residues. The ends were cut back, 7 bases at V and 0 bases at J, with 16 bases in the middle. The V gene's germline CDR1 is SGHAT and CDR2 FQNNGV. The CDR3 sequence is CASTQGSAGSYNEQFF. CDR3 sequence (DNA): TGTGCCAGCACCCAAGGGTCGGCGGGCTCCTACAATGAGCAGTTCTTC.

Only one count was recorded for this clonotype. The rearrangement joins TRBV6-6 to TRBJ1-4; D is undetermined. CDR1 and CDR2 (germline): MNHNY, SVGAGI (reference sequence). With 5 bases removed from V and 13 bases from J, the gap between germline ends came to 14 bases. CDR3 size: 12 residues. DNA for the CDR3: TGTGCCAGCAGTCCACAGTTTTTGGCACTGTTTTTT. This gives the protein CASSPQFLALFF.

This sequence joins TRBV29-1 and TRBJ2-1; D possibly corresponds to TRBD1 (5 bases). V lost 4 bases and J 5 bases, leaving 18 bases between the germline ends. Per germline, CDR1 SQVTM and CDR2 ANQGSEA. The CDR3 covers 15 residues. CDR3 protein: CSVGRGRVADNEQFF. The CDR3 nucleotides read TGCAGCGTTGGCCGCGGCAGGGTGGCGGACAATGAGCAGTTCTTC.

This chain uses TRBV20-1 with TRBJ1-2, with 7 bases matching TRBD1. CDR1 and CDR2 (germline): DFQATT, SNEGSKA (reference sequence). Losses at the gene ends were 0 bases for V and 8 bases for J; bases not matched to a gene: 6. This CDR3 region has 13 residues. The CDR3: CSARDLTGAGYTF. The CDR3 DNA is TGCAGTGCTAGAGATTTAACAGGGGCGGGCTACACCTTC.

This clonotype has a handful of counts. This chain links TRBV12-3 or TRBV12-4 with TRBJ2-3, with D perhaps matching TRBD1 (6 bases). V was clipped by 3 bases and J by 0 bases, with 10 bases between them. CDR3 length equals 15 residues. Here the CDR3 DNA reads TGTGCCAGCAGTTTCACAGGGATCAGCACAGATACGCAGTATTTT. Translated: CASSFTGISTDTQYF.

The chain is built from TRBV20-1 and TRBJ2-5; D remains ambiguous. Between the trimmed V and J ends, which lost 0 bases and 4 bases, there was a span of 12 bases. From germline, CDR1 is DFQATT and CDR2 SNEGSKA (reference sequence). The CDR3 totals 14 residues. CDR3 DNA: TGCAGTGCTAGAGACCCTTGGTCAGGAGAGACCCAGTACTTC. It translates to CSARDPWSGETQYF.

Comments on this clonotype: Sequence at one end of the junction differs from germline and may be a read error. This chain links TRBV20-1 with TRBJ1-2; D is uncertain. The CDR3 totals 14 residues. Germline V gene data show CDR1 as DFQATT and CDR2 as SNEGSKA (reference sequence). CDR3 coding DNA: TGCAGTGCTAGAGCAAGCACCGTGAACTATGGCTGCACCTTC. It is translated as CSARASTVNYGCTF.

The chain is built from TRBV20-1 and TRBJ2-7; 7 nucleotides agree with TRBD1. The CDR3 is 12 residues long. Germline CDR1 and CDR2: DFQATT and SNEGSKA (reference sequence). J was trimmed by 2 bases and V by 5 bases; bases with no gene match: 3. CDR3 sequence: CSAWDSPYEQYF. The CDR3 DNA sequence: TGCAGTGCTTGGGACAGCCCCTACGAGCAGTACTTC.

This chain links TRBV28 with TRBJ2-1; D uncertain. CDR3 length: 15 amino acids. V gave up 5 bases and J gave up 5 bases, with 16 bases separating them. Germline V gene lookup returns CDR1 MDHEN and CDR2 SYDVKM. The CDR3 spells CASSGSPSSDNEQFF. CDR3 nucleotide sequence: TGTGCCAGCAGTGGGTCCCCCTCCAGTGACAATGAGCAGTTCTTC.

This clonotype has just one count. The V gene is TRBV29-1, the J gene TRBJ2-3, with 14 nucleotides matching TRBD2. The CDR3 spans 17 residues. J gave up 6 bases and V 1 base, and 9 bases lay outside the gene matches. Germline CDR1 SQVTM, CDR2 ANQGSEA. This CDR3 is CSVEGSRTSGRRDTQYF. The CDR3 bases are TGCAGCGTTGAAGGCTCCCGGACTAGCGGGAGGCGGGATACGCAGTATTTT.

The chain couples TRBV12-3 or TRBV12-4 to TRBJ2-1; D might be TRBD2 (5 bases). V dropped 3 bases and J dropped 10 bases, with 10 bases sitting between them. The CDR3 totals 12 residues. CDR3 nucleotides: TGTGCCAGCAGTTTGGCCAGACTAGAGCAGTTCTTC. It is translated as CASSLARLEQFF.

The V gene is TRBV13, the J gene TRBJ2-1; D is possibly TRBD1 (5 bases). Deletions cut 4 bases from V and 7 bases from J, with 17 bases between. Germline V gene data show CDR1 as PRHDT and CDR2 as FYEKMQ (reference sequence). The CDR3 has 15 amino acids. CDR3 sequence (DNA): TGTGCCAGCAGCTCTAGAGGCTTAGCAGGGAATGAGCAGTTCTTC. Protein product: CASSSRGLAGNEQFF.

The V call is TRBV10-2, the J call TRBJ2-2; 8 bases are a match to TRBD1. Germline V gives CDR1 WSHSY, CDR2 SAAADI. The CDR3 is 16 residues long. V lost 5 bases to trimming and J lost 5 bases; unmatched junction nucleotides: 10. Here the CDR3 reads CASSPTGGQVTGELFF. The CDR3 bases are TGCGCCAGCAGTCCCACAGGGGGTCAAGTGACCGGGGAGCTGTTTTTT.